Listed below are T cell receptor beta chains from one sample, sequenced in a study of beta chain features in type 1 diabetes. Assay: immunoSEQ multiplex PCR; the TCRdb copy retains only in-frame clones and omits some. The table shows 300,000 to 400,000 clones, with roughly 14% occurring only once. Sequenced input: naive CD4+ T cells from blood. Source of these receptors: a woman aged 18 to 35 with type 1 diabetes. The CDR3 runs from the conserved cysteine through the conserved F or W. The D gene is left open where the match is weak. Clone size appears in some rows only: once, few, many, or a class for an expanded clone.

d_gene	j_gene	abundance	v_gene	CDR3aa	CDR3nt
TRBD2	TRBJ2-1	.	TRBV7-3	CASSPGTSGIYEQFF	TGTGCCAGCAGCCCCGGGACTAGCGGGATCTATGAGCAGTTCTTC
TRBD2	TRBJ2-1	.	TRBV25-1	CASSEISGSVGNEQFF	TGTGCCAGCAGTGAAATTAGCGGGAGTGTGGGCAATGAGCAGTTCTTC
.	TRBJ2-3	.	TRBV10-3	CAISPGPSTDTQYF	TGTGCCATCAGTCCAGGGCCCAGCACAGATACGCAGTATTTT
TRBD2	TRBJ2-3	.	TRBV7-6	CASSLGLAGDTQYF	TGTGCCAGCAGCCTCGGACTAGCGGGCGATACGCAGTATTTT
TRBD1	TRBJ1-2	few	TRBV30	CAWSGTEGNYGYTF	TGTGCCTGGAGCGGGACAGAGGGAAACTATGGCTACACCTTC
.	TRBJ2-3	.	TRBV7-2	CASSFKTGLDTQYF	TGTGCCAGCAGCTTCAAAACAGGGTTAGATACGCAGTATTTT
.	TRBJ1-1	.	TRBV2	CASTRVEAFF	TGTGCCAGCACGAGGGTTGAAGCTTTCTTT
.	TRBJ1-5	few	TRBV30	CAWSGAWNQPQHF	TGTGCCTGGAGTGGGGCGTGGAATCAGCCCCAGCATTTT
.	TRBJ2-5	few	TRBV5-4	CASSDGTLVQETQYF	TGTGCCAGCAGCGATGGGACTCTCGTTCAAGAGACCCAGTACTTC
.	TRBJ2-1	few	TRBV7-9	CASSLAAGKKNSYNEQFF	TGTGCCAGCAGCTTAGCCGCAGGGAAAAAGAACTCCTACAATGAGCAGTTCTTC
.	TRBJ2-3	.	TRBV7-3	CASSLGGHITDTQYF	TGTGCCAGCAGCTTAGGGGGCCACATCACAGATACGCAGTATTTT
.	TRBJ1-1	few	TRBV5-1	CASSTNRIQGTEAFF	TGCGCCAGCAGCACGAACAGGATTCAGGGCACTGAAGCTTTCTTT
TRBD1	TRBJ2-1	few	TRBV7-2	CASSPWDRGSNEQFF	TGTGCCAGCAGCCCCTGGGACAGGGGATCCAATGAGCAGTTCTTC
TRBD2	TRBJ2-7	few	TRBV4-2	CASSQVMGLALREQYF	TGTGCCAGCAGCCAAGTTATGGGACTAGCTCTAAGGGAGCAGTACTTC
TRBD1	TRBJ1-1	.	TRBV2	CASSRTGGTEAFF	TGTGCCAGCAGCAGGACAGGGGGCACTGAAGCTTTCTTT
TRBD2	TRBJ2-7	.	TRBV29-1	CSAGTRLAYEQYF	TGCAGCGCAGGGACTAGATTGGCCTACGAGCAGTACTTC
TRBD2	TRBJ2-3	few	TRBV29-1	CSVELAGGTDTQYF	TGCAGCGTTGAGCTAGCGGGAGGTACAGATACGCAGTATTTT
.	TRBJ1-5	.	TRBV5-1	CASSLAGGNQPQHF	TGCGCCAGCAGCTTGGCCGGGGGAAATCAGCCCCAGCATTTT
.	TRBJ1-2	few	TRBV6-5	CASGPDGGYGYTF	TGTGCCAGCGGCCCGGACGGGGGCTATGGCTACACCTTC
TRBD1	TRBJ1-5	few	TRBV19	CASSKQGAPNQPQHF	TGTGCCAGTAGTAAACAGGGGGCACCCAATCAGCCCCAGCATTTT
.	TRBJ2-7	.	TRBV28	CASYSGVVGDYEQYF	TGTGCCAGCTATAGCGGAGTTGTTGGGGACTACGAGCAGTACTTC
.	TRBJ2-5	.	TRBV28	CATASRETQYF	TGTGCCACCGCGTCGCGGGAGACCCAGTACTTC